The next 24 T cell receptor beta chains were all read from a single sample in a study of blood T cell repertoires in COVID-19. TCRdb's copy holds only in-frame clones and misses some; the assay was immunoSEQ multiplex PCR. The sample includes about 280,000 clones, roughly 89% seen only once; the top ten take 1.7%. The sequenced sample was PBMCs or T cells enriched from blood (not recorded which). The receptors were sampled from a woman between 18 and 29 years old with acute COVID-19.

V usage is TRBV19 and J usage is TRBJ1-1, with 8 bases that match TRBD1. Germline CDR1 reads LNHDA; CDR2 reads SQIVND (reference sequence). There are 13 residues in the CDR3. Trimming cost V 9 bases and J 0 bases; bases outside gene matches: 3. The CDR3 DNA is TGTGCCAGCTACAGGGGGTTGAACACTGAAGCTTTCTTT. Amino acids: CASYRGLNTEAFF.

V usage is TRBV7-6 and J usage is TRBJ1-5; D ambiguous. V gave up 4 bases and J gave up 7 bases, with 8 bases separating them. The CDR3 is 12 amino acids. Germline V CDR1 and CDR2: SGHVS, FNYEAQ. The CDR3 is CASSSPGQPQHF. As DNA, the CDR3 is TGTGCCAGCAGCTCCCCGGGGCAGCCCCAGCATTTT.

V usage is TRBV5-6 and J usage is TRBJ2-7; D gene unclear. V lost 0 bases to trimming and J lost 1 base, with 11 bases between them. Germline V gene sequence: CDR1 SGHDT, CDR2 YYEEEE. The CDR3 loop spans 15 amino acids. The CDR3 is CASSLAALRSYEQYF. DNA for the CDR3: TGTGCCAGCAGCTTGGCAGCGCTCCGGTCCTACGAGCAGTACTTC.

This clone was seen just once. The chain has TRBV27 and TRBJ1-4; 7 bases map to TRBD1. Per the germline V gene, CDR1 is MNHEY and CDR2 is SMNVEV (reference sequence). The length of the CDR3 is 15 residues. J was trimmed by 12 bases and V by 4 bases; bases with no gene match: 14. DNA for the CDR3: TGTGCCAGCAGTTCCCGTCCCGGGACAGTTTTGGAACTGTTTTTT. Its protein is CASSSRPGTVLELFF.

This clone was detected only once. The genes are TRBV19 and TRBJ1-1; a possible D gene is TRBD1 (6 bases). Germline V gene data show CDR1 as LNHDA and CDR2 as SQIVND (reference sequence). CDR3 length: 15 amino acids. Trimming took 11 bases from V and 0 from J, leaving 19 bases between them. The CDR3, as DNA: TGTGCCGGGTACAGGACAGATTCCATGAACACTGAAGCTTTCTTT. Its protein is CAGYRTDSMNTEAFF.

The chain recombines TRBV28 with TRBJ2-5; possibly TRBD1 for D (6 bases). The CDR3 runs 13 residues. V was pared by 7 bases and J by 2 bases, with 11 bases between. Germline V gene lookup returns CDR1 MDHEN and CDR2 SYDVKM. This CDR3 is CASIGGPQETQYF. As DNA, the CDR3 is TGTGCCAGCATAGGGGGTCCTCAAGAGACCCAGTACTTC.

CDR3 DNA: TGTGCCAGCCGGAGGGTAATGAACACTGAAGCTTTCTTT. As protein: CASRRVMNTEAFF. The rearrangement joins TRBV19 to TRBJ1-1; D uncertain. Germline V gene lookup returns CDR1 LNHDA and CDR2 SQIVND (reference sequence). V lost 9 bases to trimming and J lost 0 bases, with 11 bases between them. The CDR3 length is 13 residues.

The chain has TRBV7-9 and TRBJ2-7; TRBD2 matches at 8 bases. V lost 7 bases and J lost 4; bases outside the gene matches: 6. Germline values: CDR1 SEHNR, CDR2 FQNEAQ (reference sequence). This CDR3 spans 13 amino acids. The CDR3: CASNPGLGYEQYF. Written as DNA, the CDR3 is TGTGCCAGCAACCCGGGACTAGGTTACGAGCAGTACTTC. The full variable domain, in which reference TRBV7-9 and TRBJ2-7 provide the parts outside the CDR3, is DTGVSQNPRHKITKRGQNVTFRCDPISEHNRLYWYRQTLGQGPEFLTYFQNEAQLEKSRLLSDRFSAERPKGSFSTLEIQRTEQGDSAMYLCASNPGLGYEQYFGPGTRLTVT.

The CDR3 here is CASVGGQSYSNQPQHF. DNA for the CDR3: TGTGCCAGCGTAGGGGGACAGAGCTATAGCAATCAGCCCCAGCATTTT. The chain has TRBV14 and TRBJ1-5; TRBD1 agrees at 7 bases. Per the germline V gene, CDR1 is SGHDN and CDR2 is FVKESK. The CDR3 is 16 amino acids. V lost 8 bases to trimming and J lost 0 bases; unmatched junction nucleotides: 10.

The gene calls are TRBV5-1 and TRBJ1-4; a weak D match, TRBD1 (5 bases). V was clipped by 3 bases and J by 4 bases, with 16 bases between them. CDR3 length: 16 amino acids. Germline V gene lookup returns CDR1 SGHRS and CDR2 YFSETQ. This chain's CDR3 is CASSSPLGRGNEKLFF. For the CDR3, the DNA is TGCGCCAGCAGCTCCCCCCTGGGGAGGGGTAATGAAAAACTGTTTTTT.

This rearrangement joins TRBV12-3 or TRBV12-4 to TRBJ1-4; 12 nucleotides agree with TRBD1. This CDR3 contains 13 residues. The V segment lost 4 bases and the J segment 14 bases; nucleotides outside the gene matches: 5. The CDR3 nucleotides read TGTGCCAGCAGTTCAGGGACAGGGGGCAACCTGTTTTTT. Amino acids: CASSSGTGGNLFF.

This chain joins TRBV6-5 and TRBJ2-1; 10 nucleotides agree with TRBD2. This CDR3 contains 15 residues. Trimming removed 6 bases from V and 8 bases from J; junction bases left unmatched: 10. CDR1 MNHEY and CDR2 SVGAGI come from the germline V gene. Written as DNA, the CDR3 is TGTGCCAGCAGCCCCCCTAGCGGGAGTGCTTATGAGCAGTTCTTC. It encodes CASSPPSGSAYEQFF.

The gene calls are TRBV5-1 and TRBJ2-5; perhaps TRBD1 as D (5 bases). This CDR3 is 17 amino acids long. The V end was cut by 0 bases, the J end by 2 bases, with 17 bases between. Per the germline V gene, CDR1 is SGHRS and CDR2 is YFSETQ. The CDR3 is CASSLAQGSYLQETQYF. CDR3 in DNA: TGCGCCAGCAGCTTGGCCCAGGGCTCGTATCTTCAAGAGACCCAGTACTTC.

The chain uses TRBV27 and TRBJ2-3; D gene uncertain. Trimming shortened V by 0 bases and J by 2 bases, and 9 bases separated the two germline ends. CDR1 and CDR2 from the germline V gene are MNHEY and SMNVEV (reference sequence). The CDR3 sequence is 15 residues long. The CDR3 spells CASSLSWQYTDTQYF. Here the CDR3 DNA reads TGTGCCAGCAGTTTATCCTGGCAGTACACAGATACGCAGTATTTT.

V gene TRBV5-1 combines with J gene TRBJ2-7; TRBD2 agrees at 14 bases. This CDR3 contains 17 residues. Per the germline V gene, CDR1 is SGHRS and CDR2 is YFSETQ. V was clipped by 4 bases and J by 7 bases; unmatched bases: 13. The CDR3 here is CASSPGLGLAGVGEQYF. In DNA form, the CDR3 reads TGCGCCAGCAGCCCCGGCCTGGGACTAGCGGGAGTAGGTGAGCAGTACTTC.

The gene calls are TRBV18 and TRBJ1-2, with 9 bases matching TRBD1. J lost 5 bases, V lost 8 bases, and 9 bases had no gene match. Germline V CDR1 and CDR2: KGHSH, LQKENI. This CDR3 contains 14 residues. The CDR3 here is CASHSGQGLYGYTF. Here the CDR3 DNA reads TGTGCCAGCCACAGCGGACAGGGGTTATATGGCTACACCTTC.

The rearrangement joins TRBV4-1 to TRBJ1-2; 9 positions match TRBD1. There are 15 residues in the CDR3. Germline V gives CDR1 MGHRA, CDR2 YSYEKL. Trimming took 0 bases from V and 7 from J; bases not matched to a gene: 6. CDR3 DNA: TGCGCCAGCAGCCAAGATGTACAGGGGGCTCTTGGCTACACCTTC. It specifies CASSQDVQGALGYTF.

The rearrangement uses TRBV19 and TRBJ2-5; 8 bases are a match to TRBD1. Trimming removed 3 bases from V and 2 bases from J; junction bases left unmatched: 8. The germline CDR1 and CDR2 sequences are LNHDA and SQIVND (reference sequence). The CDR3 is 16 amino acids. In DNA form, the CDR3 reads TGTGCCAGTAGTATTATCGGACAGGGATGGCAAGAGACCCAGTACTTC. Translation gives CASSIIGQGWQETQYF.

This clone was observed once. The V gene is TRBV7-8, the J gene TRBJ2-7; 14 bases are a match to TRBD2. This CDR3 is 18 amino acids long. The germline V gene has CDR1 SGHVS and CDR2 FQNEAQ. V lost 3 bases and J lost 0; bases outside the gene matches: 7. CDR3 protein: CASSFRTSGRRSSYEQYF. The CDR3 region has the DNA TGTGCCAGCAGCTTCAGGACTAGCGGGAGGCGGAGCTCCTACGAGCAGTACTTC.

The DNA of the CDR3 is TGCAGCGCGGCGGGCCAGGGGGCTTACGAGCAGTACTTC. Amino acids: CSAAGQGAYEQYF. The chain is built from TRBV29-1 and TRBJ2-7; 8 bases are a match to TRBD1. Germline-derived CDR1 and CDR2 are SQVTM and ANQGSEA. Trimming removed 7 bases from V and 4 bases from J; junction bases left unmatched: 9. There are 13 residues in the CDR3.

This chain joins TRBV7-2 and TRBJ2-3; D possibly corresponds to TRBD1 (5 bases). Germline CDR1 SGHTA, CDR2 FQGNSA. Trimming stripped 3 bases from V and 2 bases from J, with 21 bases between. The CDR3 is made up of 18 amino acids. The CDR3 is CASSFRLGGGAYTDTQYF. DNA for the CDR3: TGTGCCAGCAGCTTCCGTTTGGGTGGTGGGGCCTACACAGATACGCAGTATTTT.

The rearrangement uses TRBV5-5 and TRBJ1-2, with D perhaps matching TRBD1 (5 bases). V lost 1 base, J lost 6 bases, and 13 bases lay in between. CDR3 length equals 14 residues. Germline loops: CDR1 SGHKS, CDR2 YYEKEE (reference sequence). The CDR3 nucleotides are TGTGCCAGCAGCTTGTGGCAGGGTCCGGATGGCTACACCTTC. This encodes CASSLWQGPDGYTF.

This sequence joins TRBV24-1 and TRBJ2-3; 8 bases are shared with TRBD2. The junction had 12 bases not matched to a gene; V was cut back by 0 bases and J by 2 bases. The germline V gene has CDR1 KGHDR and CDR2 SFDVKD. This CDR3 has 19 amino acids. The CDR3 reads CATSDLGALGRGDTDTQYF. The CDR3 DNA sequence: TGTGCCACCAGTGATTTGGGGGCCTTGGGGCGGGGGGACACAGATACGCAGTATTTT.

The chain couples TRBV4-2 to TRBJ1-1; 7 positions match TRBD1. With 0 bases clipped from V and 0 bases from J, the junction kept 4 bases outside the gene matches. This CDR3 is built from 16 residues. Germline-derived CDR1 and CDR2 are LGHNA and YNFKEQ. The CDR3 protein is CASSQEGTALNTEAFF. The CDR3 DNA is TGTGCCAGCAGCCAAGAGGGGACAGCCCTGAACACTGAAGCTTTCTTT.